A selection of T cell receptor beta chains follows, all from one sample in a study of T cells in Graves' hyperthyroidism and ophthalmopathy. In TCRdb, the multiplex PCR reads were re-called with MiXCR into one record per CDR3 protein. The table shows around 720,000 distinct CDR3 sequences, with roughly a third occurring only once. What was sequenced was blood. The origin of the receptors is a woman between 35 and 50 years old with Graves' hyperthyroidism. Each CDR3 is given with its conserved first and last residue. A D gene is named only where the DNA matches it firmly. Some rows have no size entry. The others give once, few or many, or a class for an expanded clone.

V: TRBV7-2; J: TRBJ2-2; size: -; D: -; DNA: TGTGCCAGCAGCTTAGGGCAGCGTAGGGAGCTGTTTTTT; CDR3: CASSLGQRRELFF
V: TRBV12-3/TRBV12-4; J: TRBJ1-5; size: many; D: -; DNA: TGTGCCAGCAGTTGGAGTCCAGATCAGCCCCAGCATTTT; CDR3: CASSWSPDQPQHF
V: TRBV6-5; J: TRBJ1-2; size: -; D: -; DNA: TGTGCCAGCAGTGGAACAGCTCAAGCTAACTATGGCTACACCTTC; CDR3: CASSGTAQANYGYTF
V: TRBV10-3; J: TRBJ1-2; size: many; D: -; DNA: TGTGCCACCGGCTCTGGATATGGCTACACCTTC; CDR3: CATGSGYGYTF
V: TRBV6-5; J: TRBJ1-6; size: -; D: -; DNA: TGTGCCAGCAGTTACTGGTCCTATAATTCACCCCCCCACTTT; CDR3: CASSYWSYNSPPHF
V: TRBV7-2; J: TRBJ2-5; size: -; D: -; DNA: TGTGCCAGCAGCTTAAACCCCTGGGGGCGGGAGACCCAGTACTTC; CDR3: CASSLNPWGRETQYF
V: TRBV7-9; J: TRBJ1-3; size: -; D: -; DNA: TGTGCCAGCAGCCAATATACCCTAGGGGGTTCTGGAAACACCATATATTTT; CDR3: CASSQYTLGGSGNTIYF
V: TRBV12-3/TRBV12-4; J: TRBJ1-3; size: many; D: TRBD1; DNA: TGTGCCAGCAGCCACACTTACCGGGACAGGGGACACACCATATATTTT; CDR3: CASSHTYRDRGHTIYF
V: TRBV6-5; J: TRBJ2-3; size: few; D: -; DNA: TGTGCCAGCAGTCAGTCATCAGGGGCAGATACGCAGTATTTT; CDR3: CASSQSSGADTQYF
V: TRBV6-5; J: TRBJ2-5; size: many; D: -; DNA: TGTGCCAGCAGGCAGTCGAGTGTCAAGACCCAGTACTTC; CDR3: CASRQSSVKTQYF
V: TRBV7-9; J: TRBJ1-2; size: many; D: -; DNA: TGTGCCAGCAGCTTAGCGCTCAGGGACGGCTACACCTTC; CDR3: CASSLALRDGYTF
V: TRBV20-1; J: TRBJ1-3; size: many; D: -; DNA: TGCAGTGCCCTCGGATGGACTGGAAACACCATATATTTT; CDR3: CSALGWTGNTIYF
V: TRBV7-2; J: TRBJ2-7; size: -; D: TRBD2; DNA: TGTGCCAGCAGCCCTGAGGTTCCTCTAGCGGCGTCCTACGAGCAGTACTTC; CDR3: CASSPEVPLAASYEQYF
V: TRBV7-8; J: TRBJ1-5; size: many; D: -; DNA: TGTGCCAGCAGCTTGGGTTTCCTGCCCCAGCATTTT; CDR3: CASSLGFLPQHF
V: TRBV15; J: TRBJ1-4; size: many; D: -; DNA: TGTGCCACCAGCAGAGACAGGGTTAATGAAAAACTGTTTTTT; CDR3: CATSRDRVNEKLFF
V: TRBV11-2; J: TRBJ2-7; size: many; D: -; DNA: TGTGCCAGCAGTTTCGACAGGCCCTACGAGCAGTACTTC; CDR3: CASSFDRPYEQYF
V: TRBV2; J: TRBJ1-6; size: -; D: TRBD1; DNA: TGTGCCAGCTACCTCACGGCAGGGGGCGCTTCCTATAATTCACCCCTCCACTTT; CDR3: CASYLTAGGASYNSPLHF
V: TRBV5-6; J: TRBJ2-2; size: few; D: TRBD2; DNA: TGTGCCAGCAGCTTGGCGCGGGGGGTGAACACCGGGGAGCTGTTTTTT; CDR3: CASSLARGVNTGELFF
V: TRBV20-1; J: TRBJ2-2; size: many; D: -; DNA: TGCAGTGCTAGGAGGCAGCTCAACACCGGGGAGCTGTTTTTT; CDR3: CSARRQLNTGELFF